This T cell receptor beta chain emerged from a study of OX40 agonist ivuxolimab in advanced cancers. About the study as a whole: Ivuxolimab, which targeted the costimulatory receptor OX40 (CD134), was an agonistic, fully human IgG2 monoclonal antibody. Intravenous ivuxolimab was administered to patients every 2 weeks at six dose levels: 0.01, 0.1, 0.3, 1.5, 3 and 10 mg/kg. Of the approximately 50 dose-escalation patients, hepatocellular carcinoma was present in approximately 20, melanoma in around 15, renal cell carcinoma in 9 and head and neck cancer in 9. The dose-escalation cohort was about 83% male with a mean age of about 60 years, ranging from roughly 20 to 85. Prior anti-PD-1, anti-PD-L1 or anti-CTLA-4 therapy was permitted, and 35% to 40% of dose-escalation patients had received checkpoint inhibitors. Partial responses were achieved by three dose-escalation patients, of whom one had hepatocellular carcinoma and two had cutaneous melanoma. Peripheral TCRbeta sequencing aimed to test whether ivuxolimab altered TCR sequence diversity and caused clonal T-cell expansion. The paper reports the monotherapy dose-escalation portion (N ≈ 50 patients) of the phase I ivuxolimab trial.

General study outcomes and caveats: After ivuxolimab, more expanded clones were found on average in CD8+ T cells than in CD4+ T cells. Clonal expansion of both CD4+ and CD8+ blood T cells was observed from baseline to week 6 at doses 0.1 to 3.0 mg/kg. In the 0.1-3.0 mg/kg groups, partial responders had among the lowest normalized peripheral clonal expansion, particularly in CD8+ T cells. Low levels of normalized T-cell clonal expansion were also seen in some nonresponding patients. Antigen specificity was not determined for the clonally expanded peripheral T cells.

To sequence the TCRbeta CDR3 region, genomic DNA was isolated from the sorted cells. TCRbeta CDR3 regions were sequenced using the immunoSEQ Assay. TCRdb provides this immuneACCESS table in a form limited to in-frame rearrangements. Some clones are lacking; in checked studies, under half of them reflect an unresolved V gene, and why the rest are absent is not known. In all, the sample holds about 46,000 clones, and around 90% of those were seen once. Jointly, the top ten make up 12% of the sample. Notes on this clone: Its antigen is unknown. Base-call qualities are not available, and no considerably larger clone is one nucleotide away.

Including cysteine and phenylalanine, the CDR3 has 15 amino acids. Only the CDR3 DNA is retained, 45 bases long and in frame from the first base. The germline V gene provides CDR1 SNHLY and CDR2 FYNNEI. Between the V and J ends, shortened by 2 bases and 0 bases respectively, the junction contains 8 bases. The trial excluded patients who had a history of autoimmune disease or who were on systemic immunosuppression. Peripheral blood for TCR sequencing was collected from all dose cohorts at baseline, on cycle 4 day 1, and on cycle 7 day 1. The samples were taken from a phase I, first-in-human, multicenter, open-label dose-escalation trial of ivuxolimab. Adults with locally advanced or metastatic melanoma, renal cell, hepatocellular, or head and neck squamous cell carcinoma were enrolled in the trial. Before TCR sequencing, CD4+ T cells and CD8+ T cells from peripheral blood were sorted into separate populations.

The clonotype was recovered from an adult with an advanced solid tumor such as melanoma, head and neck, liver or kidney cancer. Source: CD4+ or CD8+ T cells sorted from blood, taken in a trial of the OX40 agonist ivuxolimab. The rearranged chain carries TRBV2 and TRBJ1-3; 5 matching bases give a weak D call of TRBD1. This receptor carries the CDR3 CASSERGSSGNTIYF. The DNA sequence follows: TGTGCCAGCAGTGAACGGGGGAGCTCTGGAAACACCATATATTTT.